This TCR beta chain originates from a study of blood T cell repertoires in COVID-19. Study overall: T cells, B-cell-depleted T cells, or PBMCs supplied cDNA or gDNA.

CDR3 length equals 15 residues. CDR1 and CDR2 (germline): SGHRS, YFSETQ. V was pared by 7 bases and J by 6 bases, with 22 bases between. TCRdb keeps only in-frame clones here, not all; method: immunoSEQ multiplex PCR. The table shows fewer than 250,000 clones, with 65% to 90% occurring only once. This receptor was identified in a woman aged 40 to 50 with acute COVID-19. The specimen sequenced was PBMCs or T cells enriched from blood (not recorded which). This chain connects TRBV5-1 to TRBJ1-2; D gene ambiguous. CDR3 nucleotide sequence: TGCGCCAGCTCTGAGGGAGATTCGGAACGGAATGGCTACACCTTC. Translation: CASSEGDSERNGYTF.